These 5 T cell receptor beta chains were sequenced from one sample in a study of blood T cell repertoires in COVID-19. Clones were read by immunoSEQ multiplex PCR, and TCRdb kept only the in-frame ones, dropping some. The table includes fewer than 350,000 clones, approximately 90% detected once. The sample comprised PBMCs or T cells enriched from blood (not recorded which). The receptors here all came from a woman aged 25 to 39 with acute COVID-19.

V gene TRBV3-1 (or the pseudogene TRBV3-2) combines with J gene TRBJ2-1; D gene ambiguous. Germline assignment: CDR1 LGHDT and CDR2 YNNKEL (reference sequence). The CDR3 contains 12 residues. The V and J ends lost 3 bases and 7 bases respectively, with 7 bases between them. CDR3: CASSQAENEQFF. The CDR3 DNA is TGTGCCAGCAGCCAGGCCGAAAATGAGCAGTTCTTC.

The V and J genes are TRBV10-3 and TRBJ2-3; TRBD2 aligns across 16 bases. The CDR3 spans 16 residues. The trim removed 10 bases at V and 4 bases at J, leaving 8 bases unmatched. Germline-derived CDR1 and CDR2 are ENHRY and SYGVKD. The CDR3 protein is CASTGGLAGGPDTQYF. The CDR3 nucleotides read TGTGCCAGCACGGGGGGACTAGCGGGAGGGCCAGATACGCAGTATTTT.

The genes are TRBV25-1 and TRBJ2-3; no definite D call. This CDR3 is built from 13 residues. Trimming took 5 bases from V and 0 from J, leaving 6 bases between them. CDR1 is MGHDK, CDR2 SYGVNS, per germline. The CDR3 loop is CASSLPSTDTQYF. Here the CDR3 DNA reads TGTGCCAGCAGTCTCCCTAGCACAGATACGCAGTATTTT.

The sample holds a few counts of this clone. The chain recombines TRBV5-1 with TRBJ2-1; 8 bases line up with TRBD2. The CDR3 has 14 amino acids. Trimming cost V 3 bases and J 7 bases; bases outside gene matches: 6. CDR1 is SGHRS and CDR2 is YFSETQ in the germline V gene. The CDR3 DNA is TGCGCCAGCAGCTCTGGCGGGGGGTATAATGAGCAGTTCTTC. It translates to CASSSGGGYNEQFF.

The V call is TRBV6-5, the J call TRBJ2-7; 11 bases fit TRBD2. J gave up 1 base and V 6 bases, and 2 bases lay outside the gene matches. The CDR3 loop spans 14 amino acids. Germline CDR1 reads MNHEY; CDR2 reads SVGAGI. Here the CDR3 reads CASRIAGGSYEQYF. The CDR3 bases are TGTGCCAGCAGAATAGCGGGAGGGTCCTACGAGCAGTACTTC.